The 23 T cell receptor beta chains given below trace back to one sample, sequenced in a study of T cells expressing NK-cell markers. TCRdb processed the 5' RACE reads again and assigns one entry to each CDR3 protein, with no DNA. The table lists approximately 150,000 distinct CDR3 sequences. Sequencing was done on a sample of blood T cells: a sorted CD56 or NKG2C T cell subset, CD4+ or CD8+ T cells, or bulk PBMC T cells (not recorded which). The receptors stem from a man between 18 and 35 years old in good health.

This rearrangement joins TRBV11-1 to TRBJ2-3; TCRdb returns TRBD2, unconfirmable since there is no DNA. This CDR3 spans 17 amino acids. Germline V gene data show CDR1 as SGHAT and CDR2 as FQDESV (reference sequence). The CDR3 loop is CASTTKGLAGVADTQYF.

The CDR3 loop reads CASSPPYQSNTGELFF. The chain uses TRBV7-8 and TRBJ2-2; absent DNA, TCRdb's TRBD1 call cannot be checked. Looked up from germline, CDR1 is SGHVS and CDR2 is FQNEAQ. The CDR3 is 16 amino acids.

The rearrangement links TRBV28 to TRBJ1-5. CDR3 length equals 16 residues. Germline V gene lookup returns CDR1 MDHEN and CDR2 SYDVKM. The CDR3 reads CASSFLTKAGNQPQHF. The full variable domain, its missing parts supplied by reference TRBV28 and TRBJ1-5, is DVKVTQSSRYLVKRTGEKVFLECVQDMDHENMFWYRQDPGLGLRLIYFSYDVKMKEKGDIPEGYSVSREKKERFSLILESASTNQTSMYLCASSFLTKAGNQPQHFGDGTRLSIL.

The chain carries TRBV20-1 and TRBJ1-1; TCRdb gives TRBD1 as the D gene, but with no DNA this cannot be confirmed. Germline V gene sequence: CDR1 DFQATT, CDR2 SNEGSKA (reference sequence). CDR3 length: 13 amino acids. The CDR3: CSAIPDRVPEAFF.

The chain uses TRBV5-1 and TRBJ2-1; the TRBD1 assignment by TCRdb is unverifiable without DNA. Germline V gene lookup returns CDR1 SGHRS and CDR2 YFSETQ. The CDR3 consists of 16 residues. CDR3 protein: CASSLGGDGAYNEQFF.

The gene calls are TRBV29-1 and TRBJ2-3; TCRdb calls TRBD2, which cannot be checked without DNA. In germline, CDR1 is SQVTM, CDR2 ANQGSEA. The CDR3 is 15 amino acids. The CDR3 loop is CSVGVPGLSTDTQYF.

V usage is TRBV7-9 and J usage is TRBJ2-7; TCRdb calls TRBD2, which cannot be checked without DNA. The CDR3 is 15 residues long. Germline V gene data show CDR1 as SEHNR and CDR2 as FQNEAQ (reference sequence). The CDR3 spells CASSSLSDYPYEQYF. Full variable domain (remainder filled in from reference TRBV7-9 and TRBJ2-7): DTGVSQNPRHKITKRGQNVTFRCDPISEHNRLYWYRQTLGQGPEFLTYFQNEAQLEKSRLLSDRFSAERPKGSFSTLEIQRTEQGDSAMYLCASSSLSDYPYEQYFGPGTRLTVT.

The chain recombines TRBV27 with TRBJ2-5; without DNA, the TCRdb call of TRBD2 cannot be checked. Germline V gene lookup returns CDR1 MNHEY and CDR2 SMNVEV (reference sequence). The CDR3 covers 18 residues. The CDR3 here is CASSSNHPVAGGQETQYF.

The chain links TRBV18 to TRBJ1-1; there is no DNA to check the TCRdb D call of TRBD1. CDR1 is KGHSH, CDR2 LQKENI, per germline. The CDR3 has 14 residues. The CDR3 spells CASSPGRGRAEAFF.

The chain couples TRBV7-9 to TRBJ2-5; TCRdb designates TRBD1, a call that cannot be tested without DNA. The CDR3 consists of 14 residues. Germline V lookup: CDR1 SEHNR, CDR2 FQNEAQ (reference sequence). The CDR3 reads CASRPTGNQETQYF.

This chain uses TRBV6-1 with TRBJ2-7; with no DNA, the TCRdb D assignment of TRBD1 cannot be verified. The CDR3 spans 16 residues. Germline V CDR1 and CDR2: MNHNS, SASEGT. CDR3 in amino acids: CASSETVGPSPYEQYF.

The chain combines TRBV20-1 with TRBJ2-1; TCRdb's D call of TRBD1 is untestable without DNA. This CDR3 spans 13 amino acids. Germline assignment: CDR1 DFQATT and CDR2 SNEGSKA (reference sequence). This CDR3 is CRPLGAGYNEQFF.

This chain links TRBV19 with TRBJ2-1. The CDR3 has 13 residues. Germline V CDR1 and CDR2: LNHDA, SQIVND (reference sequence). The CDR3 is CASSIVAANEQFF.

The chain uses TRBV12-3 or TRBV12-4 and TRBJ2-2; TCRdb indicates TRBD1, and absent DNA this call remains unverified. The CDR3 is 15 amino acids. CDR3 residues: CASSFIGQGAGELFF.

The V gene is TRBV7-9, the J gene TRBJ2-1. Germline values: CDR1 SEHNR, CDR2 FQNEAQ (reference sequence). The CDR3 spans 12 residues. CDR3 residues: CASSFIQSEQFF.

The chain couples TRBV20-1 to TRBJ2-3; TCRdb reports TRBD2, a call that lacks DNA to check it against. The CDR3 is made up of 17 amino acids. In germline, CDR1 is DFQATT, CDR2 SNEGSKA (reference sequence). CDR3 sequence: CSARDIARTSGTDTQYF.

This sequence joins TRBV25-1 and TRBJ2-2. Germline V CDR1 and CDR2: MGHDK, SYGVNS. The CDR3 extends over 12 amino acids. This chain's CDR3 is CASSFQAGELFF.

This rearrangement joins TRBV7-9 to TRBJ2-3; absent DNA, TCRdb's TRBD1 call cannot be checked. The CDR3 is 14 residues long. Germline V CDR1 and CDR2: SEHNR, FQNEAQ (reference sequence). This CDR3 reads CASSRQEDTDTQYF. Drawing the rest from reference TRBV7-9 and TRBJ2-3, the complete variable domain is DTGVSQNPRHKITKRGQNVTFRCDPISEHNRLYWYRQTLGQGPEFLTYFQNEAQLEKSRLLSDRFSAERPKGSFSTLEIQRTEQGDSAMYLCASSRQEDTDTQYFGPGTRLTVL.

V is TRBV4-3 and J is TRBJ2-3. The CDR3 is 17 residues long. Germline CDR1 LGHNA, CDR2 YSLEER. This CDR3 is CASSQDWRLAGTDTQYF.

CDR3 protein: CASSSLMGAGVIDTQYF. The chain joins TRBV7-8 to TRBJ2-3; the D call from TCRdb, TRBD2, cannot be confirmed without DNA. Looked up from germline, CDR1 is SGHVS and CDR2 is FQNEAQ. The CDR3 has 17 residues.

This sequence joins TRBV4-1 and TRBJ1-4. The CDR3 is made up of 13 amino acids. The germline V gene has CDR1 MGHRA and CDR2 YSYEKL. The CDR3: CASSQVVSEKLFF.

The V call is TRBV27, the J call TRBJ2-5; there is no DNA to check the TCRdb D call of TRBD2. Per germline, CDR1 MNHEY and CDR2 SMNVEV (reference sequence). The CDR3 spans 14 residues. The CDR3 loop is CASSFGLARETQYF.

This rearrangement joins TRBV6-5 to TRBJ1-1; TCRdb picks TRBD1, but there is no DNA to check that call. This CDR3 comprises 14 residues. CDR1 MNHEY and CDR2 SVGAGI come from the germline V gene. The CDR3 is CASRVRGPYTEAFF.